This entry is about one T cell receptor beta chain. Its antigen remains unidentified. No base-level quality is on record; no much larger clone is a single base apart. TCRbeta CDR3 regions were amplified from genomic DNA by means of the immunoSEQ Assay, a bias-controlled multiplex PCR. Per the source publication's procedure: The number of nucleated cells in each sample was estimated by amplification of reference gene primers within the assay. To quantify the absolute abundance of each unique TCRbeta CDR3 rearrangement, sequence reads were collapsed and filtered. For each sample, productive Simpson clonality was calculated as the square root of Simpson's diversity index across productive rearrangements. In its TCRdb copy, this immuneACCESS table keeps in-frame sequences only and misses some clones. Where compared with another copy, unresolved V genes explain less than half of these, and the others have no known cause. Clone size and the V and J calls come from that table; the DNA yielded D and trimming. The sample has roughly 200,000 clones on record, around 86% of them singletons. 5.9% of the sample goes to the ten largest clones.

Each collaborating institution followed its own protocols to collect whole blood in K2EDTA tubes. For TCRbeta analysis, collaborators shipped samples as frozen whole blood, isolated PBMCs, or DNA extracted from either of those sample types. These data belong to a study of blood T cell repertoires in COVID-19 (dated by TCRdb to 2020 to 2022). Regarding the research as a whole: Samples covering the acute and convalescent phases of COVID-19 were provided by collaborators in the United States, Italy and Spain. Nearly every sample came with metadata listing a de-identified subject ID, COVID-19 status, age in years and sex. The dataset comprised deeply sampled blood TCRbeta repertoires from subjects exposed to, actively infected with, or recovered from COVID-19. A freely available public database, intended as a resource for researchers studying the immune response to SARS-CoV-2, is where the repertoires were released. HLA class I and class II types, where available, came from metadata supplied by the sample provider rather than from assay-based typing. The prospective study material was composed of cDNA or gDNA derived from T cells, B-cell-depleted T cells, or PBMCs. The samples were drawn from the first 160 participants of the ongoing ImmuneRACE study and from more than 1,000 subjects provided by 6 global collaborators.

From a lookup of the germline V gene, CDR1 and CDR2 are SGHDT and YYEEEE. Trimmed from V: 1 base; trimmed from J: 0 bases; junction bases lacking a gene match: 9. The CDR3 numbers 19 residues from cysteine through phenylalanine. The CDR3 DNA has 57 bases and is translated from base 1. General study outcomes and caveats: The quantity of clinical and demographic metadata differed by source and by participant and was supplied without curation.

This clonotype was obtained from an elderly man with acute or convalescent COVID-19. Sequences were obtained from peripheral blood. Recombination connected TRBV5-6 to TRBJ2-6, and TRBD2 aligns with 8 junction nucleotides. The DNA is as follows: TGTGCCAGCAGCTTGTTTTCGACTAGCGCTCCCTCTGGGGCCAACGTCCTGACTTTC. The translation is CASSLFSTSAPSGANVLTF.